This T cell receptor beta chain comes out of a study of shared clonotypes between healthy human individuals. Whole-study findings and limits: Enrolling few donors narrowed the genetic and exposure-history diversity that was represented.

As concerns this clone: What it binds is unknown. The germline gene is not matched at one end of the junction; a read error may be the cause.

The repertoire was sequenced with immunoSEQ multiplex PCR; TCRdb's copy has only in-frame clones and lacks some. The sample holds fewer than 500,000 clones, roughly 79% seen once. Germline V gene lookup returns CDR1 PRHDT and CDR2 FYEKMQ (reference sequence). This CDR3 spans 15 amino acids. This TCR was sampled from a woman aged 40 to 50 in good health. Some clones in this sample may be carry-over from other donors' samples. This chain connects TRBV13 to TRBJ2-3; TRBD2 is a possible D gene (5 bases). The sample comprised PBMCs. The CDR3 DNA reads as TGTGCCAGCAGCTTGAGGGTTGGCAGCACCGATACGCAGTATTTT. It specifies CASSLRVGSTDTQYF.